Listed here are 26 T cell receptor beta chains from one sample, sequenced in a study. Each CDR3 protein gets one entry after TCRdb re-called the 5' RACE reads with MiXCR. The repertoire has roughly 64,000 distinct CDR3 sequences, approximately 23% of them found once; the top ten carry 2.5% to 3%. The specimen sequenced was memory CD4+ T cells sorted from a lymph node. Subset noted: memory CD4+ T cells, CD4+CD45RO+CD25-. All receptors derive from a female donor with breast cancer.

Sample share makes this clonotype medium-sized. The CDR3 DNA reads as TGCAGTGCTAGAGAGGGGGGTTTCGACTATGGCTACACCTTC. It codes for CSAREGGFDYGYTF. The V and J genes are TRBV20-1 and TRBJ1-2; maybe TRBD1 (5 bases). V shed 0 bases and J shed 3 bases, with 11 bases lying between them. The germline V gene has CDR1 DFQATT and CDR2 SNEGSKA (reference sequence). This CDR3 has 14 amino acids.

Remarks on this clonotype: The junction differs from germline at one of its ends, possibly a read error. The rearrangement joins TRBV7-2 to TRBJ1-1, with TRBD1 identical over 7 bases. Germline CDR1 and CDR2: SGHTA and FQGNSA. The CDR3 runs 13 residues. The CDR3 DNA reads as TGTGCCAGCAGAACCCAGGGGGACACTGAAGCTGTCTTT. This encodes CASRTQGDTEAVF. Full variable domain (remainder filled in from reference TRBV7-2 and TRBJ1-1): GAGVSQSPSNKVTEKGKDVELRCDPISGHTALYWYRQSLGQGLEFLIYFQGNSAPDKSGLPSDRFSAERTGGSVSTLTIQRTQQEDSAVYLCASRTQGDTEAVFGQGTRLTVV.

This chain uses TRBV27 with TRBJ2-1; D unresolved. The CDR3 has 14 residues. Looked up from germline, CDR1 is MNHEY and CDR2 is SMNVEV (reference sequence). V was pared by 7 bases and J by 2 bases, with 12 bases between. CDR3: CASKQNHPYNEQFF. The CDR3 region has the DNA TGTGCCAGCAAACAGAACCACCCCTACAATGAGCAGTTCTTC.

V gene TRBV2 combines with J gene TRBJ2-7; D perhaps matches TRBD1 (5 bases). This CDR3 has 12 residues. From germline, CDR1 is SNHLY and CDR2 FYNNEI. V was clipped by 4 bases and J by 4 bases, with 8 bases between them. CDR3 sequence: CASSVRGYEQYF. The CDR3 DNA reads TGTGCCAGCAGTGTAAGGGGATACGAGCAGTACTTC.

The CDR3 nucleotides are TGTGCCAGCTCATGGGACAGCCCAGACGTCCTGACTTTC. It encodes CASSWDSPDVLTF. The V gene is TRBV18, the J gene TRBJ2-6, with 7 positions matching TRBD1. Germline CDR1 and CDR2: KGHSH and LQKENI. This CDR3 spans 13 amino acids. V trimming: 5 bases; J trimming: 11 bases; junction bases outside the gene matches: 6.

V and J are TRBV28 and TRBJ1-2, with 12 bases aligning to TRBD1. With V trimmed by 7 bases and J by 8 bases, 8 bases remained unmatched. Germline lookup yields CDR1 MDHEN and CDR2 SYDVKM. This CDR3 has 14 amino acids. As DNA, the CDR3 is TGTGCCAGCACCGTGGGACAGGGGGCGGGGGGCTACACCTTC. Protein product: CASTVGQGAGGYTF.

V usage is TRBV24-1 and J usage is TRBJ2-1, with D perhaps matching TRBD2 (5 bases). Between the trimmed V and J ends, which lost 2 bases and 0 bases, there was a span of 10 bases. The CDR3 totals 16 residues. Germline CDR1 reads KGHDR; CDR2 reads SFDVKD. The CDR3 DNA sequence: TGTGCCACCAGTGATTCATTAGCGTCCTCCTACAATGAGCAGTTCTTC. Translated: CATSDSLASSYNEQFF.

The chain employs TRBV4-1 and TRBJ1-5, with unresolved D. V was trimmed by 6 bases and J by 1 base, leaving 16 bases between them. The CDR3 contains 16 residues. CDR1 and CDR2 (germline): MGHRA, YSYEKL. CDR3 bases: TGCGCCAGCAGTCCAAGACACAGCATAAGCAATCAGCCCCAGCATTTT. It translates to CASSPRHSISNQPQHF.

V gene TRBV28 combines with J gene TRBJ1-5; D is ambiguous. Germline V CDR1 and CDR2: MDHEN, SYDVKM. The CDR3 sequence is 12 residues long. Trimming left V 1 base short and J 7 bases short, with 5 bases between. In DNA form, the CDR3 reads TGTGCCAGCAGTTTATACCAACAGCCCCAGCATTTT. It encodes CASSLYQQPQHF. Full variable domain (rest looked up from reference TRBV28 and TRBJ1-5): DVKVTQSSRYLVKRTGEKVFLECVQDMDHENMFWYRQDPGLGLRLIYFSYDVKMKEKGDIPEGYSVSREKKERFSLILESASTNQTSMYLCASSLYQQPQHFGDGTRLSIL.

This clonotype showed up just a few times. CDR3 nucleotide sequence: TGTGCCAGCTCCAGGTTTCAGGGAGATAACACTGAAGCTTTCTTT. It encodes CASSRFQGDNTEAFF. The rearrangement uses TRBV11-3 and TRBJ1-1, with a possible D match to TRBD1 (5 bases). This CDR3 contains 15 residues. Trimming cost V 8 bases and J 2 bases, with 18 bases left between them. CDR1 and CDR2 (germline): SGHNT, YENEEA.

The chain links TRBV5-1 to TRBJ2-3; D may be TRBD2 (6 bases). The CDR3 contains 14 residues. Germline V gene data show CDR1 as SGHRS and CDR2 as YFSETQ. V was shortened by 5 bases and J by 6 bases, with 16 bases between the two germline ends. The CDR3 bases are TGCGCCAGCAGAGGAGGGTTGGGGCACGATACGCAGTATTTT. This encodes CASRGGLGHDTQYF. The variable domain in full, with the rest retrieved from reference TRBV5-1 and TRBJ2-3, is KAGVTQTPRYLIKTRGQQVTLSCSPISGHRSVSWYQQTPGQGLQFLFEYFSETQRNKGNFPGRFSGRQFSNSRSEMNVSTLELGDSALYLCASRGGLGHDTQYFGPGTRLTVL.

This chain links TRBV7-9 with TRBJ1-6, with D possibly matching TRBD1 (5 bases). CDR3 length: 17 amino acids. Germline assignment: CDR1 SEHNR and CDR2 FQNEAQ (reference sequence). V lost 0 bases, J lost 9 bases, and 18 bases lay in between. The DNA for the CDR3 is TGTGCCAGCAGCTTAGCCTTACCAGGGCGTCGTGCTTCACCCCTCCACTTT. Amino acids: CASSLALPGRRASPLHF.

V and J are TRBV27 and TRBJ1-6; 9 bases align to TRBD1. V lost 5 bases and J lost 15; bases outside the gene matches: 17. The germline CDR1 and CDR2 sequences are MNHEY and SMNVEV (reference sequence). This CDR3 has 16 amino acids. This CDR3 reads CASSPRMSGQGRLLHF. The CDR3 DNA reads as TGTGCCAGCAGTCCCCGGATGTCCGGACAGGGGAGACTCCTCCACTTT.

This clonotype turned up a few times. The genes are TRBV20-1 and TRBJ2-7; the D gene is possibly TRBD2 (6 bases). The germline V gene has CDR1 DFQATT and CDR2 SNEGSKA (reference sequence). The CDR3 contains 14 residues. Trimming took 0 bases from V and 2 from J, leaving 11 bases between them. CDR3 coding DNA: TGCAGTGCTAGAGATCGGAGGGGAACCTACGAGCAGTACTTC. Translation: CSARDRRGTYEQYF.

This clonotype was observed a few times. The rearrangement joins TRBV20-1 to TRBJ2-3; 9 nucleotides line up with TRBD1. This CDR3 is 13 amino acids long. The V gene end was trimmed by 4 bases and the J gene end by 4 bases; junction bases not matched to a gene: 3. Per the germline V gene, CDR1 is DFQATT and CDR2 is SNEGSKA (reference sequence). The CDR3 is CSATRQGADTQYF. DNA for the CDR3: TGCAGTGCTACCCGACAGGGGGCAGATACGCAGTATTTT.

Of note for this clonotype: One end of the junction does not line up with germline, which may come from a read error. This chain links TRBV7-2 with TRBJ2-3, with D tentatively TRBD2 (5 bases). The CDR3 length is 11 residues. Germline V gene lookup returns CDR1 SGHTA and CDR2 FQGNSA. As DNA, the CDR3 is TGTGCCAGCAGATTAGCGGATACGCAGTATTTT. Translation: CASRLADTQYF.

This clonotype was found a few times. This chain uses TRBV9 with TRBJ1-6; 8 bases match TRBD1. CDR3 length: 14 residues. Trimming cost V 4 bases and J 8 bases; bases outside gene matches: 5. Germline CDR1 and CDR2: SGDLS and YYNGEE. In nucleotides, the CDR3 is TGTGCCAGCAGCTTCCTGGACAGGGATTCACCCCTCCACTTT. Residues: CASSFLDRDSPLHF.

This clonotype showed up many times. The J gene is TRBJ2-5, the V gene TRBV5-1, with D perhaps TRBD2 (5 bases). The CDR3 has 13 amino acids. Trimming removed 5 bases from V and 2 bases from J, with 10 bases in between. Germline assignment: CDR1 SGHRS and CDR2 YFSETQ. The CDR3 DNA sequence: TGCGCCAGCAGACCGGGGTATCAAGAGACCCAGTACTTC. It yields the protein CASRPGYQETQYF.

Only a few counts were recorded for this clonotype. V gene TRBV7-2 combines with J gene TRBJ1-4; D gene ambiguous. V gave up 3 bases and J gave up 7 bases, with 6 bases separating them. The CDR3 has 12 residues. Germline V CDR1 and CDR2: SGHTA, FQGNSA. The CDR3 DNA follows: TGTGCCAGCAGCTTCAATCCTGAAAAACTGTTTTTT. Translating gives CASSFNPEKLFF.

The chain employs TRBV5-1 and TRBJ1-4; 8 nucleotides align to TRBD1. The CDR3 loop spans 15 amino acids. CDR1 is SGHRS and CDR2 is YFSETQ in the germline V gene. The V and J ends lost 4 bases and 1 base, in that order; junction bases with no gene match: 3. CDR3 in DNA: TGCGCCAGCAGCCACGGACAGGGAACTAATGAAAAACTGTTTTTT. Protein: CASSHGQGTNEKLFF.

This clonotype has at least ten counts. The chain carries TRBV5-6 and TRBJ2-5; 7 bases agree with TRBD2. The CDR3 is made up of 14 amino acids. Trimming cost V 7 bases and J 2 bases; bases outside gene matches: 8. Germline V lookup: CDR1 SGHDT, CDR2 YYEEEE. CDR3 region: CASLGGRGQETQYF. CDR3 bases: TGTGCCAGCCTAGGCGGGAGAGGACAAGAGACCCAGTACTTC.

This clonotype was counted a single time. A much bigger clone sits one base away, suggesting this may be a read error. This chain connects TRBV29-1 to TRBJ1-2; D gene unclear. Trimming shortened V by 6 bases and J by 1 base, and 9 bases separated the two germline ends. There are 12 residues in the CDR3. Looked up from germline, CDR1 is SQVTM and CDR2 is ANQGSEA. CDR3 in DNA: TGCAGCGTCACGGGGTTTAACTATGGCTACACCTTC. It encodes CSVTGFNYGYTF.

The chain uses TRBV6-1 and TRBJ1-3; D not certain. V was shortened by 11 bases and J by 0 bases, with 20 bases between the two germline ends. Germline CDR1 reads MNHNS; CDR2 reads SASEGT. This CDR3 has 16 residues. DNA of the CDR3: TGTGCCGGTGAAGAAGGCAGCCCTCACTCTGGAAACACCATATATTTT. This codes for CAGEEGSPHSGNTIYF.

The genes are TRBV29-1 and TRBJ1-1, with a weak D call TRBD1 (5 bases). CDR1 is SQVTM, CDR2 ANQGSEA, per germline. This CDR3 region has 13 residues. CDR3 sequence: CSTLRSQGTEAFF. The CDR3 nucleotides read TGCAGTACCCTGAGAAGCCAGGGCACTGAAGCTTTCTTT.

In this sample, this clonotype turned up a few times. The J gene is TRBJ1-2, the V gene TRBV7-2; a possible D gene is TRBD1 (5 bases). The CDR3 runs to 14 residues. The V end was cut by 3 bases, the J end by 4 bases, with 12 bases between. Germline V CDR1 and CDR2: SGHTA, FQGNSA. Here the CDR3 DNA reads TGTGCCAGCAGCTTTGCGCGGGGGAGCTATGGCTACACCTTC. Translation: CASSFARGSYGYTF.

The chain uses TRBV11-3 and TRBJ2-5, with 8 bases identical to TRBD1. This CDR3 has 13 residues. CDR1 and CDR2 (germline): SGHNT, YENEEA. The trim removed 5 bases at V and 5 bases at J, leaving 4 bases unmatched. CDR3 amino acids: CASSLRDRETQYF. CDR3 coding DNA: TGTGCCAGCAGCCTCCGGGACAGGGAGACCCAGTACTTC.